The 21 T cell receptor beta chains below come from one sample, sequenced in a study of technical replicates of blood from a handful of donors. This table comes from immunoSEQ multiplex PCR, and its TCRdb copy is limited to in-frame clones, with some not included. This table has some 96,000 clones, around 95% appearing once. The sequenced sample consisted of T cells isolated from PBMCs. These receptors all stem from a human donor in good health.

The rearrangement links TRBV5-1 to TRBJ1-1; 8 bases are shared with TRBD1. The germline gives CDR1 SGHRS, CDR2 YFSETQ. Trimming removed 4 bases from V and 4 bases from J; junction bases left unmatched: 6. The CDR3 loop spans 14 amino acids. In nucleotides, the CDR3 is TGCGCCAGCAGCCTTTACAGGGGGATCACTGAAGCTTTCTTT. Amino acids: CASSLYRGITEAFF.

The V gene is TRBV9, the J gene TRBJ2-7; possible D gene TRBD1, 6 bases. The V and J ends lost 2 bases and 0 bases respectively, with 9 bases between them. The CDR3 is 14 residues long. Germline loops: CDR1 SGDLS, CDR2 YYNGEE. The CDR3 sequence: CASSVLDSSYEQYF. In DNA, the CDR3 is TGTGCCAGCAGCGTTCTGGACAGCTCCTACGAGCAGTACTTC.

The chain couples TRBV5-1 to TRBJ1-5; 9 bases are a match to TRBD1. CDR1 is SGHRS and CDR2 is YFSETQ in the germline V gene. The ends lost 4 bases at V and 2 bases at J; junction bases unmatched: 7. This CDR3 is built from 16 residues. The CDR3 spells CASSPGTGLGNQPQHF. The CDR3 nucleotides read TGCGCCAGCAGCCCCGGGACAGGGTTAGGCAATCAGCCCCAGCATTTT.

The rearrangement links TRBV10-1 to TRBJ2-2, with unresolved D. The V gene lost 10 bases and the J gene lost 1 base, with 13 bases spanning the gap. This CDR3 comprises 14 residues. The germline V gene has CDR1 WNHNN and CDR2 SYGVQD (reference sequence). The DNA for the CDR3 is TGCGCCACATCCCGGGTTCTGAACACCGGGGAGCTGTTTTTT. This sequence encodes CATSRVLNTGELFF.

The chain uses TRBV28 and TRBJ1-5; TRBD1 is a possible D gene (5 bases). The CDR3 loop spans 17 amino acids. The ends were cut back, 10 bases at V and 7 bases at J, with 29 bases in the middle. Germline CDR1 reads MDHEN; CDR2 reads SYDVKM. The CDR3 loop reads CATLPRHQGPRIQPQHF. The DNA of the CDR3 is TGTGCCACCCTTCCCCGTCACCAGGGTCCGAGGATACAGCCCCAGCATTTT. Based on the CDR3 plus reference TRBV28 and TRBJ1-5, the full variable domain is DVKVTQSSRYLVKRTGEKVFLECVQDMDHENMFWYRQDPGLGLRLIYFSYDVKMKEKGDIPEGYSVSREKKERFSLILESASTNQTSMYLCATLPRHQGPRIQPQHFGDGTRLSIL.

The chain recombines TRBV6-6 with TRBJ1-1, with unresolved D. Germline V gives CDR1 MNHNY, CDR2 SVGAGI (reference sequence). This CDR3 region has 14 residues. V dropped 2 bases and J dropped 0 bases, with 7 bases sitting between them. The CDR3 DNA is TGTGCCAGCAGTTACCTGCAGTTGAACACTGAAGCTTTCTTT. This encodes CASSYLQLNTEAFF.

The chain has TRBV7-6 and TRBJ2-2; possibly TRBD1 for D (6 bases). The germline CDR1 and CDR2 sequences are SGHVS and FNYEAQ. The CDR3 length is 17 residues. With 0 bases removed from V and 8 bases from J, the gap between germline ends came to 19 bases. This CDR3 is CASSLASMRQVFGELFF. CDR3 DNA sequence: TGTGCCAGCAGCTTAGCTTCGATGAGACAGGTCTTTGGGGAGCTGTTTTTT. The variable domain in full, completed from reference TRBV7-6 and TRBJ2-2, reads GAGVSQSPRYKVTKRGQDVALRCDPISGHVSLYWYRQALGQGPEFLTYFNYEAQQDKSGLPNDRFSAERPEGSISTLTIQRTEQRDSAMYRCASSLASMRQVFGELFFGEGSRLTVL.

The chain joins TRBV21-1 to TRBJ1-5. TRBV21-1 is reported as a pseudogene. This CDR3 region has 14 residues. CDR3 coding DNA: TGTGCCAGCAGCAAAGAAGGACGGAGGCAGCCCCAGCATTTT. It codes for CASSKEGRRQPQHF.

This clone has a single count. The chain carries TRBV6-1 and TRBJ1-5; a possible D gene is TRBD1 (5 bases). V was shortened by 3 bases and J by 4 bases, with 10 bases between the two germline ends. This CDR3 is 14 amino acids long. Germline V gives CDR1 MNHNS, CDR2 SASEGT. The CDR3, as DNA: TGTGCCAGCAGTGAGACGACAGCGAATCAGCCCCAGCATTTT. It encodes CASSETTANQPQHF.

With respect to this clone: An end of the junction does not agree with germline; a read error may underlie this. CDR3 sequence reads: CSARDEDKENF. CDR3 DNA sequence: TGCAGTGCTAGAGATGAGGACAAAGAGAACTTC. This chain joins TRBV20-1 and TRBJ1-2; maybe TRBD1 (5 bases). This CDR3 is 11 amino acids long. The V gene's germline CDR1 is DFQATT and CDR2 SNEGSKA (reference sequence).

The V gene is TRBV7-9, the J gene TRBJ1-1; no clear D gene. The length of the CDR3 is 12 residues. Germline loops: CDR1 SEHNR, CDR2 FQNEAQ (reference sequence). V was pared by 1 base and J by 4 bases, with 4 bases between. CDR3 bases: TGTGCCAGCAGCTTAGGGAGCACTGAAGCTTTCTTT. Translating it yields CASSLGSTEAFF.

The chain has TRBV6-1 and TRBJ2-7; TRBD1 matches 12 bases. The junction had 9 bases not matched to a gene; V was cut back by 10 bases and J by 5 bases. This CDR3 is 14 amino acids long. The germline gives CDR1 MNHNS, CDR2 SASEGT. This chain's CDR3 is CATDAGTGGDEQYF. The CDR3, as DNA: TGTGCCACCGACGCCGGGACAGGGGGCGACGAGCAGTACTTC.

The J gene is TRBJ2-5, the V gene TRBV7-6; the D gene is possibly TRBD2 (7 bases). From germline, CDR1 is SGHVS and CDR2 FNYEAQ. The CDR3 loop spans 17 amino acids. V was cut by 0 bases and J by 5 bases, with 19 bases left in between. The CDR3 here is CASSLALKSWGGETQYF. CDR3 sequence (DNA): TGTGCCAGCAGCTTAGCGTTAAAGTCTTGGGGGGGCGAGACCCAGTACTTC.

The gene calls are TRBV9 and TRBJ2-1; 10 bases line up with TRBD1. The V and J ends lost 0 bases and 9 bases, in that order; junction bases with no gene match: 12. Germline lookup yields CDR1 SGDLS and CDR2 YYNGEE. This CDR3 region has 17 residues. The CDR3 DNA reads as TGTGCCAGCAGCGTAGGAATGACAGGGGGCGATGTGGGTGAGCAGTTCTTC. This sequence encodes CASSVGMTGGDVGEQFF.

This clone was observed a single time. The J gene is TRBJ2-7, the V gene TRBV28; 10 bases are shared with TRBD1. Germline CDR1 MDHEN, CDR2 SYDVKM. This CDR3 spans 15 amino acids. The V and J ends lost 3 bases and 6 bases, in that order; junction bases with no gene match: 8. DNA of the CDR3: TGTGCCAGCAGTTTCCAAGGGACAGGGGTTCCCGAGCAGTACTTC. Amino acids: CASSFQGTGVPEQYF. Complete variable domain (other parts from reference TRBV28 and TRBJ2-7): DVKVTQSSRYLVKRTGEKVFLECVQDMDHENMFWYRQDPGLGLRLIYFSYDVKMKEKGDIPEGYSVSREKKERFSLILESASTNQTSMYLCASSFQGTGVPEQYFGPGTRLTVT.

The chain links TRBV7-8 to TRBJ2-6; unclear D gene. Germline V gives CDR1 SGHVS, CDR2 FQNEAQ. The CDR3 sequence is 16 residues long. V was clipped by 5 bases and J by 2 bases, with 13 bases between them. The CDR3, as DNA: TGTGCCAGCAGCAAAATCGGGTTTACTGGGGCCAACGTCCTGACTTTC. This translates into CASSKIGFTGANVLTF.

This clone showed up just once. The CDR3 sequence: CASSIGDNGWYF. Written as DNA, the CDR3 is TGTGCCAGTAGTATAGGGGACAACGGATGGTACTTC. The chain joins TRBV19 to TRBJ2-7; maybe TRBD1 (6 bases). V lost 1 base, J lost 12 bases, and 13 bases lay in between. Germline V CDR1 and CDR2: LNHDA, SQIVND (reference sequence). The length of the CDR3 is 12 residues.

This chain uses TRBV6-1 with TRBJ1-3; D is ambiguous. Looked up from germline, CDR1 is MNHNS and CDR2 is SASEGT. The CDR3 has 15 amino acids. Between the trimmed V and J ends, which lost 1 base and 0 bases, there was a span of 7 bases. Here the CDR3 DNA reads TGTGCCAGCAGTGAAGTGGCCTTCTCTGGAAACACCATATATTTT. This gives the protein CASSEVAFSGNTIYF.

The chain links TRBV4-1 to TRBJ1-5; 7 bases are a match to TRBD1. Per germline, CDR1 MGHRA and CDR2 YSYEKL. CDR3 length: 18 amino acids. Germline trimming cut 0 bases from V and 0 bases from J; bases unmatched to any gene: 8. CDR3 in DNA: TGCGCCAGCAGCCAAGAATGGGACAGCGCTTATAGCAATCAGCCCCAGCATTTT. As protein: CASSQEWDSAYSNQPQHF.

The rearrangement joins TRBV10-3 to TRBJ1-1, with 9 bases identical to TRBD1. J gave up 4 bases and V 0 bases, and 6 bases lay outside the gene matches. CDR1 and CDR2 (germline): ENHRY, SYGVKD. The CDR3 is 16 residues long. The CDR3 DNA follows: TGTGCCATCAGTGAGTCCTGGGACAGGGAGGGCACTGAAGCTTTCTTT. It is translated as CAISESWDREGTEAFF.

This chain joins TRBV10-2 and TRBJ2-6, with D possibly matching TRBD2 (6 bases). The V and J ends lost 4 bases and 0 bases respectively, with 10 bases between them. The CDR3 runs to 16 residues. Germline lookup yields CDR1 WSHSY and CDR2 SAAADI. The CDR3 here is CASSVSGVSGANVLTF. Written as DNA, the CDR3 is TGCGCCAGCAGTGTTTCGGGAGTCTCTGGGGCCAACGTCCTGACTTTC.